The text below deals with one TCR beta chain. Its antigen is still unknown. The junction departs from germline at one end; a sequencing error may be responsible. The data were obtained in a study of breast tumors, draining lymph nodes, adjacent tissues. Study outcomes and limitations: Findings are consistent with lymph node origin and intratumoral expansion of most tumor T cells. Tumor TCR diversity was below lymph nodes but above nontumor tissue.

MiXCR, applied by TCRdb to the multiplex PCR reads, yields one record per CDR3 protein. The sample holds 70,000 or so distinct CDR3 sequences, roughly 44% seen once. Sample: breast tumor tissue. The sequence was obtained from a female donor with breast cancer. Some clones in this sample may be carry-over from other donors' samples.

The CDR3 protein is CATSDNRGRAYNEQFF. CDR3 DNA: TGTGCGACCAGTGATAACCGGGGCAGGGCCTACAATGAGCAGTTCTTC. The V gene is TRBV24-1, the J gene TRBJ2-1, with D perhaps given as TRBD1 or TRBD2 (5 bases each). The CDR3 sequence is 16 residues long. Germline V CDR1 and CDR2: KGHDR, SFDVKD.